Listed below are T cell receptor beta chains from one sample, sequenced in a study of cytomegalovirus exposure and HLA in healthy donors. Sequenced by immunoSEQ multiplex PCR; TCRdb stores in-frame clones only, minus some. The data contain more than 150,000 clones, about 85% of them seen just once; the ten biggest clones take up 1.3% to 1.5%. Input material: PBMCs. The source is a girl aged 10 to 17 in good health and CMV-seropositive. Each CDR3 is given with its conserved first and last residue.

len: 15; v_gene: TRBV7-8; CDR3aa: CASSLGGQVSYEQYF
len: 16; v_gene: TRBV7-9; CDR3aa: CASSQVRTGGKDTQYF
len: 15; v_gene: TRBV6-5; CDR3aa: CASSYSREGRQPQHF
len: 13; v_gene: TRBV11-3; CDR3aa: CASSSSPNTEAFF
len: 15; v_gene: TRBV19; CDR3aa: CASSETSGSYNEQFF
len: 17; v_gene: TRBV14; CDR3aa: CASSQDLGLAGHYEQYF
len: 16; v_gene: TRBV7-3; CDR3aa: CASSPSTSGRADTQYF
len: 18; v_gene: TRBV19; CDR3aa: CASSSINQGSVSNQPQHF
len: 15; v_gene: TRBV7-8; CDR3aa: CASSLGGNPYNEQFF
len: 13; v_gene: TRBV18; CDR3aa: CASSPPGLDEQFF
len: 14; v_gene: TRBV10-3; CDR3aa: CAIREGLAYNEQFF
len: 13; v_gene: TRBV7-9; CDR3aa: CASSSTGGYEQYF
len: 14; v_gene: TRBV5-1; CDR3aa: CASSLTGGPYEQYF
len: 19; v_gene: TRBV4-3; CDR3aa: CASSPSGLAGGFSYNEQFF
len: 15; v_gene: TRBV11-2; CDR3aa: CASSLSGSSYNEQFF
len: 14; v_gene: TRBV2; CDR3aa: CASSERGQGNEQFF
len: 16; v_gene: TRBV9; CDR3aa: CASSLTSGRSGETQYF
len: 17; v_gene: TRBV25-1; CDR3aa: CASSAKFKQGSNTEAFF
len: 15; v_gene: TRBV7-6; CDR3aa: CASSPQGRWNTEAFF
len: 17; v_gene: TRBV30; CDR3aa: CAWRSEGQSLSYNEQFF
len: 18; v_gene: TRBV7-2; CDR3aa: CASSLRPVRRATNEKLFF
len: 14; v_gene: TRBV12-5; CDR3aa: CAGKREGAYNEQFF
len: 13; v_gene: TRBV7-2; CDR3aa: CASSLEGWDEQYF
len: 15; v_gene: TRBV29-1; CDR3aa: CSVEKGRGSYNEQFF